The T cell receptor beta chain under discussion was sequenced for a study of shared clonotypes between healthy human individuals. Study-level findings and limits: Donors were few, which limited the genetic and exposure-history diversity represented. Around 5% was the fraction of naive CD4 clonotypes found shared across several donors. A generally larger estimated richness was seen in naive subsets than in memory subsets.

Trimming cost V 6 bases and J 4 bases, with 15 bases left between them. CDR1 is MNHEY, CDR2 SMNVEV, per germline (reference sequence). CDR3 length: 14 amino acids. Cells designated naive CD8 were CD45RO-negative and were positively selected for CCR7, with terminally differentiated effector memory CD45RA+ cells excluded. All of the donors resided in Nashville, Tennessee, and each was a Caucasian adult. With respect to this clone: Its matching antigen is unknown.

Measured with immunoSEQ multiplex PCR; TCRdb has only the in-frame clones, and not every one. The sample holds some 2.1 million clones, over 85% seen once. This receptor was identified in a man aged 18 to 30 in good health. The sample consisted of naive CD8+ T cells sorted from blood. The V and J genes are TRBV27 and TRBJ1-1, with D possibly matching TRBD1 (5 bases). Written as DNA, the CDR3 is TGTGCCAGCAGACATGATGCGGGGCGCACTGAAGCTTTCTTT. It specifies CASRHDAGRTEAFF.